The rows below give T cell receptor beta chains drawn from one sample of a study of OX40 agonist ivuxolimab in advanced cancers. Sequencing used immunoSEQ multiplex PCR; TCRdb keeps in-frame clones, though not all of them. The table shows just over 95,000 clones, with roughly 88% occurring only once. Sequenced here: CD4+ or CD8+ T cells sorted from blood, sampled in a trial of the OX40 agonist ivuxolimab. The receptors originated from an adult with an advanced solid tumor such as melanoma, head and neck, liver or kidney cancer. CDR3s include the opening cysteine and the closing phenylalanine or tryptophan. D genes are given only for firm matches. Rows give clone size only sometimes, using once, few, many, or a class for an expanded clone.

j_gene	abundance	d_gene	v_gene	CDR3aa	CDR3nt
TRBJ2-7	.	.	TRBV18	CASSPGRPTDEQYF	TGTGCCAGCTCCCCCGGGAGACCTACTGACGAGCAGTACTTC
TRBJ2-3	.	TRBD1	TRBV5-1	CASSLGSHRGQDTQYF	TGCGCCAGCAGCTTGGGAAGTCACAGGGGGCAAGATACGCAGTATTTT
TRBJ2-2	.	TRBD1	TRBV7-3	CASSAGTGGTGELFF	TGTGCCAGCAGCGCCGGGACAGGGGGTACCGGGGAGCTGTTTTTT
TRBJ1-2	.	.	TRBV28	CASSPGQRYGYTF	TGTGCCAGCAGTCCCGGACAGCGCTATGGCTACACCTTC
TRBJ2-3	few	TRBD1	TRBV18	CASSRGQVLTDTQYF	TGTGCCAGCTCACGGGGACAGGTCCTCACAGATACGCAGTATTTT
TRBJ1-1	.	.	TRBV7-9	CASSLIGGRTEAFF	TGTGCCAGCAGCCTTATAGGGGGGAGGACTGAAGCTTTCTTT
TRBJ2-2	.	TRBD1	TRBV7-9	CARDRGNTGELFF	TGTGCCAGGGACAGGGGGAACACCGGGGAGCTGTTTTTT
TRBJ2-5	.	TRBD2	TRBV6-5	CASSYVGGQETQYF	TGTGCCAGCAGTTATGTCGGGGGGCAAGAGACCCAGTACTTC
TRBJ2-3	.	TRBD1	TRBV4-3	CASSPRQGGPNTQYF	TGCGCCAGCAGCCCCAGACAGGGGGGACCCAATACGCAGTATTTT
TRBJ2-3	.	.	TRBV27	CASSPTRSTDTQYF	TGTGCCAGCAGTCCGACGCGAAGCACAGATACGCAGTATTTT
TRBJ2-2	.	TRBD2	TRBV28	CASRGLYFTGELFF	TGTGCCAGCAGGGGACTATACTTCACCGGGGAGCTGTTTTTT
TRBJ2-7	.	.	TRBV7-2	CASSPRGVYEQYF	TGTGCCAGCAGCCCGCGTGGGGTTTACGAGCAGTACTTC
TRBJ2-5	.	.	TRBV7-8	CASSLGVQETQYF	TGTGCCAGCAGCTTAGGCGTCCAAGAGACCCAGTACTTC
TRBJ2-2	.	.	TRBV18	CASSPRHPRGELFF	TGTGCCAGCTCACCGCGCCACCCACGCGGGGAGCTGTTTTTT
TRBJ2-7	.	TRBD1	TRBV6-5	CAGNRDRAYEQYF	TGTGCCGGGAACCGGGACAGGGCCTACGAGCAGTACTTC